These 5 T cell receptor beta chains came from one sample sequenced in a study of Ad26.COV2.S vaccination and SARS-CoV-2 variants. This table comes from immunoSEQ multiplex PCR, and its TCRdb copy is limited to in-frame clones, with some not included. The table includes about 260,000 clones, approximately 90% detected once. Noted treatment: some 20 received Ad26.COV2.S at low or high dose, single or two shots; roughly 5 received placebo; per-sample allocation not given. Sample collection was performed on day 63 after the first vaccine or placebo injection. The specimen comprised peripheral blood, sampled in a trial of Ad26.COV2.S vaccine versus placebo. These receptors were obtained from a person between 18 and 65 years old who received the Ad26.COV2.S COVID-19 vaccine or a placebo.

The V and J genes are TRBV27 and TRBJ1-5; D uncertain. Trimming removed 2 bases from V and 0 bases from J, with 5 bases in between. This CDR3 has 14 amino acids. CDR1 is MNHEY, CDR2 SMNVEV, per germline (reference sequence). The CDR3 protein is CASSLEGSNQPQHF. CDR3 DNA sequence: TGTGCCAGCAGTTTAGAGGGTAGCAATCAGCCCCAGCATTTT.

J is TRBJ1-2 and V is TRBV4-1, with D possibly TRBD1 on 5 matching bases. This CDR3 spans 15 amino acids. CDR1 is MGHRA and CDR2 is YSYEKL in the germline V gene. V was cut by 0 bases and J by 8 bases, with 16 bases left in between. The DNA for the CDR3 is TGCGCCAGCAGCCAAGAGGCAGGGCGCGATGTAGGCTACACCTTC. Translated: CASSQEAGRDVGYTF.

The rearrangement links TRBV3-1 (or the pseudogene TRBV3-2) to TRBJ2-3; tentatively, D is TRBD1 (5 bases). The V end was cut by 3 bases, the J end by 1 base, with 11 bases between. The CDR3 has 15 amino acids. The germline gives CDR1 LGHDT, CDR2 YNNKEL (reference sequence). CDR3 region: CASSHKEGGTDTQYF. The DNA of the CDR3 is TGTGCCAGCAGCCACAAAGAAGGGGGCACAGATACGCAGTATTTT.

The V and J genes are TRBV25-1 and TRBJ1-2; a possible D gene is TRBD1 (6 bases). The CDR3 has 15 residues. Trimming stripped 9 bases from V and 7 bases from J, with 24 bases between. Germline CDR1 is MGHDK and CDR2 is SYGVNS. The CDR3 nucleotides are TGTGCCAGTAGGGAAGCGGGGGGCGCGGGCGGTGGCTACACCTTC. It yields the protein CASREAGGAGGGYTF.

This clone was seen a handful of times. The genes are TRBV5-6 and TRBJ2-7; 8 bases line up with TRBD2. Trimming at V came to 3 bases and at J to 5 bases, leaving 13 bases not matched to a gene. The CDR3 covers 16 residues. Germline V gives CDR1 SGHDT, CDR2 YYEEEE. The DNA of the CDR3 is TGTGCCAGCAGCTCCCTTTTCCGGGGGGGGCGGGACGAGCAGTACTTC. The encoded protein is CASSSLFRGGRDEQYF.